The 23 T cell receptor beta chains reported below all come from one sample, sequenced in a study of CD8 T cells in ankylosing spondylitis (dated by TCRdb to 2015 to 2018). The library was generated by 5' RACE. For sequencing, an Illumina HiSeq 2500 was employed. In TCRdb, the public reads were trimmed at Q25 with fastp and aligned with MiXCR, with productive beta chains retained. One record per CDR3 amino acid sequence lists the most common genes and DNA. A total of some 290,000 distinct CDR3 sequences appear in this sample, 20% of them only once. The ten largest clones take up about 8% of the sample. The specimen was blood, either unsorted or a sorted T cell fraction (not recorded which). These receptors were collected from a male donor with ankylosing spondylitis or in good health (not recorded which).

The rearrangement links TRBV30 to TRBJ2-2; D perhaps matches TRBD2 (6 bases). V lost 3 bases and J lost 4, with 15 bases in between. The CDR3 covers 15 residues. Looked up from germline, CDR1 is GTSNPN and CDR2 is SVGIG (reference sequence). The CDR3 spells CAWSTRTKLTGELFF. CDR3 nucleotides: TGTGCCTGGAGCACCCGGACTAAACTCACCGGGGAGCTGTTTTTT.

The chain's CDR3 is CASSLVAGGGGDTEAFF. CDR3 bases: TGTGCCAGCAGCTTAGTAGCAGGGGGCGGTGGGGACACTGAAGCTTTCTTT. This chain uses TRBV7-8 with TRBJ1-1; 8 bases are shared with TRBD1. CDR1 and CDR2 from the germline V gene are SGHVS and FQNEAQ. The CDR3 extends over 17 amino acids. V lost 1 base to trimming and J lost 3 bases; unmatched junction nucleotides: 10.

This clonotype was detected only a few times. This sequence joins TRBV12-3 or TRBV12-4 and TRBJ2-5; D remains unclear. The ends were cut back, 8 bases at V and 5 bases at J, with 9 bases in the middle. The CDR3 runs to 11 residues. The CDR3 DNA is TGTGCCAGCGGCTCCCTTGAGACCCAGTACTTC. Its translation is CASGSLETQYF.

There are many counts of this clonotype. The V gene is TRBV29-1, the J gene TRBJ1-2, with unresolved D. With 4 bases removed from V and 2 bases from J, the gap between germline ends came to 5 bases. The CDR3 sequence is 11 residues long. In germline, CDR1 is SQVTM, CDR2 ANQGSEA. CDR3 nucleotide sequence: TGCAGCGTTGGACGGAACTATGGCTACACCTTC. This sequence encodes CSVGRNYGYTF. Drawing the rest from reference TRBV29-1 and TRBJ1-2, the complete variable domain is SAVISQKPSRDICQRGTSLTIQCQVDSQVTMMFWYRQQPGQSLTLIATANQGSEATYESGFVIDKFPISRPNLTFSTLTVSNMSPEDSSIYLCSVGRNYGYTFGSGTRLTVV.

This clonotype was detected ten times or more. The CDR3 here is CASSKTTGVQPQHF. In DNA, the CDR3 is TGTGCCAGCAGTAAGACGACAGGGGTCCAGCCCCAGCATTTT. The V gene is TRBV28, the J gene TRBJ1-5, with TRBD1 identical over 8 bases. Germline-derived CDR1 and CDR2 are MDHEN and SYDVKM. Trimming removed 5 bases from V and 7 bases from J; junction bases left unmatched: 7. This CDR3 contains 14 residues.

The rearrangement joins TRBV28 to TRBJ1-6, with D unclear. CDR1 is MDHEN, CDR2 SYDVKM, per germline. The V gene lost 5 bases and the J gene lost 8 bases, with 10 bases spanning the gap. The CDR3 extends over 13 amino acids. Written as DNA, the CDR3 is TGTGCCAGCAGTAAGGGTGGGGATTCACCCCTCCACTTT. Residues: CASSKGGDSPLHF. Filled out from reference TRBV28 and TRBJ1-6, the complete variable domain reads DVKVTQSSRYLVKRTGEKVFLECVQDMDHENMFWYRQDPGLGLRLIYFSYDVKMKEKGDIPEGYSVSREKKERFSLILESASTNQTSMYLCASSKGGDSPLHFGNGTRLTVT.

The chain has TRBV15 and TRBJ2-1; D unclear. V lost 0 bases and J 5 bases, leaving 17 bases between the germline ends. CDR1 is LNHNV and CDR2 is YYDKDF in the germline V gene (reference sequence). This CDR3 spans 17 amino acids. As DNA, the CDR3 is TGTGCCACCAGCAGAGAGGACCGTACCGATAATGACAATGAGCAGTTCTTC. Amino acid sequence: CATSREDRTDNDNEQFF.

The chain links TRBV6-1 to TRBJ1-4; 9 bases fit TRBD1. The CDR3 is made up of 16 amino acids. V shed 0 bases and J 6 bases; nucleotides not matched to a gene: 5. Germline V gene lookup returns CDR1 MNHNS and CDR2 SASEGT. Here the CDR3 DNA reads TGTGCCAGCAGTGAAGCTGAGGACAGGGGTTATGAAAAACTGTTTTTT. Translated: CASSEAEDRGYEKLFF.

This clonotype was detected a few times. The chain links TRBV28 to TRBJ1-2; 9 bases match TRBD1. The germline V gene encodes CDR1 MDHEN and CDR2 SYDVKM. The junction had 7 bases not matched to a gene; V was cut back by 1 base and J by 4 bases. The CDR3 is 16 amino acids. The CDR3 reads CASSLSPGQGFYGYTF. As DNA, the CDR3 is TGTGCCAGCAGTTTATCTCCGGGACAGGGCTTCTATGGCTACACCTTC.

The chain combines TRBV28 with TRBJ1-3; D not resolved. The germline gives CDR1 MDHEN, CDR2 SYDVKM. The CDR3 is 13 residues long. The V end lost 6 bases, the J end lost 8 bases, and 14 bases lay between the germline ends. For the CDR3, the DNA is TGTGCCAGCAGCACGGGGTTGGTATACACCATATATTTT. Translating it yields CASSTGLVYTIYF.

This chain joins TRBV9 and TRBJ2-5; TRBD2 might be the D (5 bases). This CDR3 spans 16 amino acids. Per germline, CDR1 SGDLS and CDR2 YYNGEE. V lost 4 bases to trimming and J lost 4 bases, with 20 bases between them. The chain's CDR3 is CASSRSPTGGSETQYF. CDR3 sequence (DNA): TGTGCCAGCAGCAGGAGTCCGACCGGCGGGTCAGAGACCCAGTACTTC.

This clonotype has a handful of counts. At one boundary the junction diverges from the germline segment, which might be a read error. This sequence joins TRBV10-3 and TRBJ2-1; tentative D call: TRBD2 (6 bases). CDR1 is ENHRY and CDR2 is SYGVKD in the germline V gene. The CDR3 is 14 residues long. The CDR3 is CTISVSGPPVEQFF. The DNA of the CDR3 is TGTACCATCAGTGTTAGCGGTCCCCCTGTTGAGCAGTTCTTC.

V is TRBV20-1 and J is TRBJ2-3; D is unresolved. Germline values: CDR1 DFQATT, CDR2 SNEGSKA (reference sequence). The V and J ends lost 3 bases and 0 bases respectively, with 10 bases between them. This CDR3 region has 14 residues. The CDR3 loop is CSARSVGSTDTQYF. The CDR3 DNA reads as TGCAGTGCTAGGAGCGTGGGAAGCACAGATACGCAGTATTTT.

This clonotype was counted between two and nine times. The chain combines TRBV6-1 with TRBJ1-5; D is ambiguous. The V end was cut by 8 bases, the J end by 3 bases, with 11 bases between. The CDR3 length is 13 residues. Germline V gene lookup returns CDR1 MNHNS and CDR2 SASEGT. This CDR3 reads CASGNTVNQPQHF. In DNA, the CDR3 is TGTGCCAGCGGGAACACGGTCAATCAGCCCCAGCATTTT.

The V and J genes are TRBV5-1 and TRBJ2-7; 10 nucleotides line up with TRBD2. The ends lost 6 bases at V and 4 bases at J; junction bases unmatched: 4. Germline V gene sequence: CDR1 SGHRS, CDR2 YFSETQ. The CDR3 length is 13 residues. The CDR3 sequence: CASTSGRSYEQYV. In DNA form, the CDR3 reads TGCGCCAGCACTAGCGGGAGAAGTTACGAGCAGTACGTC.

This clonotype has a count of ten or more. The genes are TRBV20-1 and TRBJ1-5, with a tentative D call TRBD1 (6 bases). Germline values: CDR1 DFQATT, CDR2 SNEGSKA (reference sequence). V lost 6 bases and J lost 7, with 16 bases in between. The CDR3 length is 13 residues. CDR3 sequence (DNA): TGCAGTGCAGAACAGGGACCTCAGCAGCCCCAGCATTTT. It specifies CSAEQGPQQPQHF.

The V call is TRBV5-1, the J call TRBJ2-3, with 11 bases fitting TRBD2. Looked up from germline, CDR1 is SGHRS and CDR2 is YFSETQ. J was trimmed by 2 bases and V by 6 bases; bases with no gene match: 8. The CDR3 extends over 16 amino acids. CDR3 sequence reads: CASTQLAGGPTDTQYF. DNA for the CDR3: TGCGCCAGCACACAATTAGCGGGAGGGCCCACAGATACGCAGTATTTT.

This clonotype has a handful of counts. DNA for the CDR3: TGTGCCAGCAGTTTCGAGGACAGCATGAACACCGGGGAGCTGTTTTTT. Translated, it gives CASSFEDSMNTGELFF. The rearrangement joins TRBV12-3 or TRBV12-4 to TRBJ2-2, with a tentative D call TRBD1 (6 bases). V was shortened by 3 bases and J by 1 base, with 12 bases between the two germline ends. This CDR3 contains 16 residues.

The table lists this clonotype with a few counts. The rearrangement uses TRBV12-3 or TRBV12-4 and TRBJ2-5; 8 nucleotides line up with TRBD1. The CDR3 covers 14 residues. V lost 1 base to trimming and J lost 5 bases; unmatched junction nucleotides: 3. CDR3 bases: TGTGCCAGCAGTTTAGGGAACAGGGGGGAGACCCAGTACTTC. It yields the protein CASSLGNRGETQYF.

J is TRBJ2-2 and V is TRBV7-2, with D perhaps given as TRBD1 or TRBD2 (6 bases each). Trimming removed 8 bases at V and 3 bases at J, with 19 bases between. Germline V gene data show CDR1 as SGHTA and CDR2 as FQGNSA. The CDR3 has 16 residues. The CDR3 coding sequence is TGTGCCAGCCCCCTCGGGGGCGGAAAACACACCGGGGAGCTGTTTTTT. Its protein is CASPLGGGKHTGELFF. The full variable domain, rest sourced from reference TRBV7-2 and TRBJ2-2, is GAGVSQSPSNKVTEKGKDVELRCDPISGHTALYWYRQSLGQGLEFLIYFQGNSAPDKSGLPSDRFSAERTGGSVSTLTIQRTQQEDSAVYLCASPLGGGKHTGELFFGEGSRLTVL.

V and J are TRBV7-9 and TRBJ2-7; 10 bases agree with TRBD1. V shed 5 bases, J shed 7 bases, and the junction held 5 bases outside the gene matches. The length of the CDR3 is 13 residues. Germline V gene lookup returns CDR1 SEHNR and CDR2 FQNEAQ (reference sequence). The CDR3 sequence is CASSPGQGREQYV. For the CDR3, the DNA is TGTGCCAGCAGCCCGGGACAGGGGCGAGAGCAGTACGTC.

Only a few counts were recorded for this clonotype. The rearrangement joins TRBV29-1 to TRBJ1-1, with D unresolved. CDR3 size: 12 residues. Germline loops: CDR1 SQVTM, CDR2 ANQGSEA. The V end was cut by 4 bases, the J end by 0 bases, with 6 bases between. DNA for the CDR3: TGCAGCGTTGGAGGGATGAACACTGAAGCTTTCTTT. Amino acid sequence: CSVGGMNTEAFF.

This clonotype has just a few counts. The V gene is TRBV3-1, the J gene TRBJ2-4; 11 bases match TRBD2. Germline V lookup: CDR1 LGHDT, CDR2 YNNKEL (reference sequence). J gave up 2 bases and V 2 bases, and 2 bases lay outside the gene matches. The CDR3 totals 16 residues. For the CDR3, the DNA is TGTGCCAGCAGCCAACTAGCGGGAGGTCCCAAAAACATTCAGTACTTC. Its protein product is CASSQLAGGPKNIQYF. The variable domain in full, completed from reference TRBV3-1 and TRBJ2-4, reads DTAVSQTPKYLVTQMGNDKSIKCEQNLGHDTMYWYKQDSKKFLKIMFSYNNKELIINETVPNRFSPKSPDKAHLNLHINSLELGDSAVYFCASSQLAGGPKNIQYFGAGTRLSVL.